The 4 T cell receptor beta chains below all came from one sample that was sequenced in a study of cytomegalovirus exposure and HLA in healthy donors. Amplification used 60 Vbeta primers and 13 Jbeta primers. Generated by immunoSEQ multiplex PCR, the TCRdb table keeps only in-frame clones and is missing some. The sample has roughly 130,000 clones, roughly 80% seen once. The sample comprised PBMCs. The receptors were sampled from a man aged 25-40 years in good health and CMV-seronegative.

The rearrangement uses TRBV4-1 and TRBJ1-2, with D perhaps matching TRBD1 (6 bases). The CDR3 sequence is 15 residues long. Per germline, CDR1 MGHRA and CDR2 YSYEKL. Trimming took 6 bases from V and 7 from J, leaving 21 bases between them. CDR3 loop: CASSPVGDMGRGYTF. CDR3 DNA sequence: TGCGCCAGCAGTCCGGTTGGGGACATGGGGCGTGGCTACACCTTC.

The chain recombines TRBV5-1 with TRBJ2-1; D unclear. Trimming stripped 3 bases from V and 2 bases from J, with 12 bases between. CDR1 SGHRS and CDR2 YFSETQ come from the germline V gene. The CDR3 loop spans 15 amino acids. This CDR3 reads CASSSSGATYNEQFF. Written as DNA, the CDR3 is TGCGCCAGCAGCTCGTCAGGTGCAACCTACAATGAGCAGTTCTTC.

This clone was counted only a few times. This chain uses TRBV11-2 with TRBJ2-1, with D perhaps TRBD1 (6 bases). The CDR3 loop spans 16 amino acids. Trimming left V 2 bases short and J 0 bases short, with 11 bases between. The germline V gene encodes CDR1 SGHAT and CDR2 FQNNGV. CDR3 in DNA: TGTGCCAGCAGCTTAAGGGGGAGCGGCTCCTACAATGAGCAGTTCTTC. Amino acid sequence: CASSLRGSGSYNEQFF.

The chain employs TRBV7-9 and TRBJ1-4; no clear D. This CDR3 contains 16 residues. The ends were cut back, 5 bases at V and 0 bases at J, with 13 bases in the middle. Germline values: CDR1 SEHNR, CDR2 FQNEAQ (reference sequence). The CDR3 DNA reads TGTGCCAGCAGCCATGATGATTCGGCAACTAATGAAAAACTGTTTTTT. This encodes CASSHDDSATNEKLFF.